This T cell receptor (beta chain) was captured in a study of post-analysis software for immune sequencing data (dated by TCRdb to about 2015). Study-wide context: Recorded disease courses included relapsing-remitting, secondary progressive and progressive-relapsing multiple sclerosis, with some patients lacking subtype annotation. The patient repertoires were set against approximately 10 previously published healthy control repertoires from donors whose ages ranged from roughly 6 to 26 years. A subset of samples was prepared in parallel using single-end sample barcoding, then pooled and co-amplified after Illumina adapter ligation.

To demonstrate the VDJtools post-analysis software, TCR beta repertoires were profiled from the peripheral blood of 10 to 15 young patients with multiple sclerosis. The multiple sclerosis patients were children and adolescents between about 6 and 16 years of age. Broad study findings and their caveats: The multiple sclerosis patient group was slightly younger than the control group. When samples were clustered directly using the F measure, samples prepared in the same batch co-clustered strongly, which prompted a batch-effect correction. Significantly lower normalized Chao1 diversity was found in multiple sclerosis patients than in controls, suggesting substantial peripheral T-cell clonal expansion.

The library relied on PCR. Sequenced on an Illumina HiSeq 2500. Unique molecular identifiers were incorporated into TCR beta cDNA libraries to reduce PCR and sequencing biases. About 500,000 cDNA molecules were obtained for every 1 to 10 million input T cells, so each molecule roughly corresponded to one T cell. The same protocol used for the earlier healthy control dataset was applied to prepare and sequence the patient libraries. Samples belonging to the same batch were prepared together, multiplexed and sequenced on a shared HiSeq lane. In the authors' own workflow: Raw barcoded reads were processed with MIGEC, and single-read molecular identifier groups were discarded before consensus assembly and CDR3 extraction. Clonotype tables were post-analysed with VDJtools, and diversity was normalized by down-sampling all datasets to the smallest sample size. To correct batch-related cross-sample contamination, repertoire overlap clustering matched CDR3 amino acid sequences but not nucleotide sequences. The public reads were reanalyzed by TCRdb: fastp trimming at Q25, MiXCR alignment, in-frame beta chains only. CDR3 protein duplicates are merged, each entry listing the most common genes and DNA. None of the V and J calls come from the authors' own analysis; TCRdb made them. For this sample there are under 900,000 distinct CDR3 sequences; 53% appear just once. 4.6% of the sample comes from the top ten.

About this clonotype itself: The clone's antigen remains unknown. Base qualities are missing; no much larger clone stands one base away.

The sequencing sample was made of blood. The TCR comes from a girl aged 5 to 17 with multiple sclerosis.

The CDR3 has the sequence CSASTSQGVQPQHF. The bases are TGCAGTGCTAGCACTTCCCAGGGAGTACAGCCCCAGCATTTT. The chain was built from TRBV20-1 and TRBJ1-5; the best D guess is TRBD1, with 5 bases matching. The germline ends are 16 bases apart after V is trimmed by 3 bases and J by 7 bases. Reading from cysteine to phenylalanine, the CDR3 counts 14 amino acids. The read is trimmed to its CDR3 DNA, 42 bases read in frame from base 1. In the germline V gene (reference sequence), CDR1 corresponds to DFQATT and CDR2 to SNEGSKA.